Each of the 20 T cell receptor beta chains below was sequenced from the same sample in a study of blood T cells in healthy people across ages. A second about 6 to 12 cycle PCR used barcoded and J-beta primers. TCRdb itself ran the 5' RACE reads through MiXCR, one entry per CDR3 protein. The sample yields hundreds of thousands of distinct CDR3 sequences, about 56% seen once. Sequencing was performed on blood. All receptors derive from a man aged 40-49 years in good health.

This clonotype was counted a single time. V is TRBV12-3 or TRBV12-4 and J is TRBJ2-7; 11 bases fit TRBD2. The tail of the sequence fits TRBJ2-5 better, so the J call may be wrong. The CDR3 runs 16 residues. CDR3 sequence: CASSLVTSGSLETQYF. Written as DNA, the CDR3 is TGTGCCAGCAGTTTAGTTACTAGCGGGAGTTTGGAGACCCAGTACTTC.

This clonotype was counted once. The rearrangement joins TRBV7-9 to TRBJ2-7; D is ambiguous. This CDR3 has 14 amino acids. Germline CDR1 reads SEHNR; CDR2 reads FQNEAQ (reference sequence). The V gene lost 5 bases and the J gene lost 2 bases, with 13 bases spanning the gap. CDR3 in amino acids: CASSHIDKTYEQYF. CDR3 nucleotides: TGTGCCAGCAGCCACATTGACAAGACCTACGAGCAGTACTTC.

This chain uses TRBV6-1 with TRBJ2-7; no reliable D call. V lost 2 bases, J lost 3 bases, and 8 bases lay in between. CDR1 and CDR2 (germline): MNHNS, SASEGT. The CDR3 totals 13 residues. The CDR3 coding sequence is TGTGCCAGCAGTGAACTCAAGATCTACGAGCAGTACTTC. It is translated as CASSELKIYEQYF.

The rearrangement uses TRBV18 and TRBJ1-1, with TRBD1 matching over 8 bases. This CDR3 has 14 amino acids. With V trimmed by 3 bases and J by 4 bases, 4 bases remained unmatched. Germline V gene sequence: CDR1 KGHSH, CDR2 LQKENI. CDR3: CASSPTGVVTEAFF. The DNA of the CDR3 is TGTGCCAGCTCACCGACAGGGGTTGTCACTGAAGCTTTCTTT.

The chain is built from TRBV20-1 and TRBJ1-5; D is ambiguous. The CDR3 is 19 residues long. V was shortened by 0 bases and J by 1 base, with 22 bases between the two germline ends. Germline lookup yields CDR1 DFQATT and CDR2 SNEGSKA (reference sequence). The CDR3: CSAREGPRTSLRSNQPQHF. Here the CDR3 DNA reads TGCAGTGCTAGAGAAGGGCCCAGGACCTCCCTGCGCAGCAATCAGCCCCAGCATTTT.

The rearrangement uses TRBV3-1 and TRBJ2-5, with D possibly being TRBD2 (5 bases). CDR1 and CDR2 from the germline V gene are LGHDT and YNNKEL (reference sequence). The CDR3 has 12 amino acids. Trimming removed 5 bases from V and 11 bases from J, with 15 bases in between. CDR3 nucleotide sequence: TGTGCCAGCAGCTCCCGGACTCAGGAGCAGTACTTC. It codes for CASSSRTQEQYF.

The J gene is TRBJ1-1, the V gene TRBV29-1; the match to TRBD1 covers 11 bases. The CDR3 loop spans 13 amino acids. V shed 5 bases and J 10 bases; nucleotides not matched to a gene: 9. The germline V gene encodes CDR1 SQVTM and CDR2 ANQGSEA. The CDR3, as DNA: TGCAGCGTTCCCGGACAGGGGGCGTCTTTAGCTTTCTTT. Encoded protein: CSVPGQGASLAFF.

The chain links TRBV3-1 to TRBJ2-1; 8 bases are shared with TRBD2. After removal of 4 bases from V and 4 bases from J, the junction contained 6 bases not matched to a gene. Per the germline V gene, CDR1 is LGHDT and CDR2 is YNNKEL (reference sequence). The CDR3 contains 15 residues. The CDR3, as DNA: TGTGCCAGCAGCCCACTAGCGGAGACATACAATGAGCAGTTCTTC. It translates to CASSPLAETYNEQFF.

V is TRBV6-2 or TRBV6-3 and J is TRBJ2-7; D is unclear. The end of the DNA fits TRBJ2-5 better, so the J call may be wrong. Germline V lookup: CDR1 MNHEY, CDR2 SVGEGT. CDR3 length equals 12 residues. The CDR3 is CASSRPVETQYF. CDR3 coding DNA: TGTGCCAGCAGTCGCCCGGTGGAGACCCAGTACTTC.

J is TRBJ1-4 and V is TRBV28; 9 nucleotides align to TRBD1. Germline CDR1 and CDR2: MDHEN and SYDVKM. The junction had 19 bases not matched to a gene; V was cut back by 6 bases and J by 5 bases. The CDR3 spans 19 residues. CDR3 sequence (DNA): TGTGCCAGCAGGAGGGGACAGGGACCCCGTTTTAAGGCAAATGAAAAACTGTTTTTT. As protein: CASRRGQGPRFKANEKLFF.

This clonotype was seen a few times. The V call is TRBV28, the J call TRBJ1-6, with no clear D. The V and J ends lost 6 bases and 13 bases respectively, with 13 bases between them. CDR1 is MDHEN, CDR2 SYDVKM, per germline. This CDR3 has 12 amino acids. The CDR3 reads CASSARPEPLHF. The CDR3, as DNA: TGTGCCAGCAGCGCCAGACCCGAGCCCCTCCACTTT.

In this sample, this clonotype turned up a few times. The chain recombines TRBV20-1 with TRBJ1-4; tentative D call: TRBD1 (6 bases). The CDR3 runs 13 residues. CDR1 is DFQATT and CDR2 is SNEGSKA in the germline V gene (reference sequence). Trimming left V 4 bases short and J 8 bases short, with 14 bases between. CDR3 nucleotides: TGCAGTGCTAAAGGGGGGGCAGACGAAAAACTGTTTTTT. Residues: CSAKGGADEKLFF.

The chain carries TRBV28 and TRBJ1-1; no clear D. The V gene's germline CDR1 is MDHEN and CDR2 SYDVKM. This CDR3 region has 14 residues. V dropped 3 bases and J dropped 1 base, with 9 bases sitting between them. CDR3 amino acids: CASSFRRKNTEAFF. The CDR3 coding sequence is TGTGCCAGCAGTTTCCGACGGAAGAACACTGAAGCTTTCTTT.

The rearrangement links TRBV28 to TRBJ2-3, with no clear D. Trimming stripped 5 bases from V and 5 bases from J, with 14 bases between. This CDR3 is built from 14 residues. CDR1 is MDHEN and CDR2 is SYDVKM in the germline V gene. The CDR3 region has the DNA TGTGCCAGCAGTGTCCCCGGACGCCAAGATACGCAGTATTTT. Translating it yields CASSVPGRQDTQYF.

This clonotype was seen a few times. This rearrangement joins TRBV7-2 to TRBJ1-1; 7 positions match TRBD1. Trimming at V came to 5 bases and at J to 0 bases, leaving 3 bases not matched to a gene. The CDR3 length is 14 residues. CDR1 is SGHTA, CDR2 FQGNSA, per germline. As DNA, the CDR3 is TGTGCCAGCAGCCAGGGGGGGATGAACACTGAAGCTTTCTTT. The encoded protein is CASSQGGMNTEAFF.

V gene TRBV29-1 combines with J gene TRBJ1-1; D not resolved. V lost 7 bases to trimming and J lost 0 bases, with 12 bases between them. The CDR3 totals 13 residues. The germline CDR1 and CDR2 sequences are SQVTM and ANQGSEA. CDR3 nucleotide sequence: TGCAGCGCCGGACCATCCATGAACACTGAAGCTTTCTTT. Translation gives CSAGPSMNTEAFF.

Only a few counts were recorded for this clonotype. The rearrangement links TRBV7-8 to TRBJ2-1, with 8 bases matching TRBD2. J gave up 2 bases and V 1 base, and 4 bases lay outside the gene matches. This CDR3 has 16 amino acids. CDR1 SGHVS and CDR2 FQNEAQ come from the germline V gene. CDR3 protein: CASSLEAGGTYNEQFF. The DNA for the CDR3 is TGTGCCAGCAGCTTAGAGGCGGGGGGAACCTACAATGAGCAGTTCTTC.

V is TRBV7-2 and J is TRBJ2-5; 8 bases map to TRBD2. J gave up 7 bases and V 5 bases, and 15 bases lay outside the gene matches. Germline V gives CDR1 SGHTA, CDR2 FQGNSA. This CDR3 is built from 16 residues. CDR3 region: CASSLYSGTQQWTQYF. The CDR3 nucleotides read TGTGCCAGCAGCCTTTATAGCGGGACGCAGCAGTGGACCCAGTACTTC.

J is TRBJ1-2 and V is TRBV9; 7 bases match TRBD1. V gave up 4 bases and J gave up 8 bases; unmatched junction bases: 14. This CDR3 is 15 amino acids long. Per germline, CDR1 SGDLS and CDR2 YYNGEE. CDR3 sequence: CASSPGLRGAGGYTF. In nucleotides, the CDR3 is TGTGCCAGCAGCCCTGGTCTCAGGGGGGCCGGGGGCTACACCTTC.

This clonotype was observed a few times. CDR3 nucleotide sequence: TGTGCCAGCAGTGAAACTTACAGGGCCATTAATGAAAAACTGTTTTTT. It yields the protein CASSETYRAINEKLFF. This sequence joins TRBV2 and TRBJ1-4; weak D call: TRBD1 (6 bases). This CDR3 region has 16 residues. The V end lost 2 bases, the J end lost 4 bases, and 14 bases lay between the germline ends. Germline V gives CDR1 SNHLY, CDR2 FYNNEI.